The rows below give T cell receptor beta chains drawn from one sample of a study of blood T cell repertoires in COVID-19. Libraries were prepared by immunoSEQ multiplex PCR; TCRdb keeps only in-frame clonotypes and omits some of them. Seen here are 55,000 to 65,000 clones, around 83% observed once, and the top ten hold 5.6%. What was sequenced was peripheral blood. These receptors all stem from a woman aged 55-70 years with acute or convalescent COVID-19. Both conserved end residues are part of each CDR3. A D gene is named only where the DNA matches it firmly. The size field is filled for only some rows; it gives once, few, many or a size class.

d_call,j_call,v_call,clone_size,cdr3_aa,cdr3_nt
TRBD1,TRBJ2-7,TRBV5-1,.,CASSFEGAGYEQYF,TGCGCCAGCAGCTTTGAGGGGGCCGGTTACGAGCAGTACTTC
.,TRBJ1-6,TRBV7-3,.,CASSLAGLGDSPLHF,TGTGCCAGCAGCTTAGCCGGACTTGGGGATTCACCCCTCCACTTT
TRBD1,TRBJ2-7,TRBV14,.,CASSRQGYEQYF,TGTGCCAGCAGCCGACAGGGCTACGAGCAGTACTTC
.,TRBJ2-7,TRBV2,.,CASKIPLAGYEQYF,TGTGCCAGCAAAATCCCCCTAGCTGGCTACGAGCAGTACTTC
.,TRBJ2-7,TRBV7-8,.,CASSLRGGPEQYF,TGTGCCAGCAGCTTACGCGGCGGCCCCGAGCAGTACTTC
.,TRBJ2-7,TRBV14,.,CASSQALTGNEQYF,TGTGCCAGCAGCCAGGCCTTAACAGGGAACGAGCAGTACTTC
TRBD2,TRBJ2-3,TRBV27,.,CASSPGTSGGAGYTQYF,TGTGCCAGCAGTCCCGGGACTAGCGGGGGGGCCGGGTATACGCAGTATTTT
.,TRBJ2-5,TRBV19,once,CASRASETQYF,TGTGCCAGCCGTGCCAGTGAGACCCAGTACTTC
.,TRBJ1-2,TRBV19,.,CASSLDRIYGYTF,TGTGCCAGTAGCCTTGACAGGATCTATGGCTACACCTTC
TRBD1,TRBJ1-1,TRBV19,.,CASSIGASGGWTEAFF,TGTGCCAGTAGTATAGGCGCTTCAGGGGGCTGGACTGAAGCTTTCTTT
TRBD1,TRBJ1-3,TRBV5-1,few,CASSQGGSGNTIYF,TGCGCCAGCAGTCAGGGGGGATCTGGAAACACCATATATTTT
.,TRBJ1-1,TRBV12-3/TRBV12-4,.,CASSWGVQTEAFF,TGTGCCAGCAGCTGGGGCGTACAAACTGAAGCTTTCTTT
TRBD2,TRBJ2-2,TRBV9,once,CASSEGTSGGPNGELFF,TGTGCCAGCAGCGAGGGGACTAGCGGGGGACCAAACGGGGAGCTGTTTTTT
TRBD1,TRBJ1-2,TRBV3-1/TRBV3-2,.,CASSEGQSNYGYTF,TGTGCCAGCAGCGAGGGACAGTCTAACTATGGCTACACCTTC
.,TRBJ2-7,TRBV5-1,.,CASSRSQDGYEQYF,TGCGCCAGCAGCCGTTCTCAAGACGGGTACGAGCAGTACTTC
.,TRBJ1-6,TRBV24-1,.,CATSDLHRSSYNSPLHF,TGTGCCACCAGTGATTTGCACAGGAGCTCCTATAATTCACCCCTCCACTTT
.,TRBJ2-3,TRBV5-1,.,CASSLSQRGTDTQYF,TGCGCCAGCAGCTTGTCCCAGCGGGGCACAGATACGCAGTATTTT
TRBD1,TRBJ2-7,TRBV15,.,CATSRRTGGYEQYF,TGTGCCACCAGCAGACGGACAGGGGGCTACGAGCAGTACTTC
.,TRBJ1-5,TRBV6-1,few,CASSERGQPQHF,TGTGCCAGCAGTGAAAGAGGACAGCCCCAGCATTTT
.,TRBJ2-1,TRBV14,.,CASSPYLYNEQFF,TGTGCCAGCAGCCCCTACCTCTACAATGAGCAGTTCTTC
TRBD1,TRBJ1-4,TRBV19,.,CASKYDRENEKLFF,TGTGCCAGTAAATACGACAGGGAGAATGAAAAACTGTTTTTT
.,TRBJ2-7,TRBV5-6,.,CASRPRTAYSYEQYF,TGTGCCAGCAGACCCAGGACAGCTTACTCCTACGAGCAGTACTTC
TRBD2,TRBJ2-1,TRBV29-1,.,CSVTRTSGGVIDEQFF,TGCAGCGTTACCCGGACTAGCGGGGGGGTAATCGATGAGCAGTTCTTC
TRBD1,TRBJ1-2,TRBV12-3/TRBV12-4,.,CASSLSGQGYTF,TGTGCCAGCAGTTTATCCGGACAGGGGTACACCTTC
.,TRBJ2-7,TRBV5-1,.,CASSPPQNSYEQYF,TGCGCCAGCAGCCCACCACAGAATTCCTACGAGCAGTACTTC
.,TRBJ2-2,TRBV19,medium-sized,CASRRGGLGTGELFF,TGTGCCAGTAGAAGGGGTGGATTGGGAACCGGGGAGCTGTTTTTT
TRBD1,TRBJ1-2,TRBV6-5,.,CASSLQDRGYGYTF,TGTGCCAGCAGTCTGCAGGACAGGGGGTATGGCTACACCTTC
.,TRBJ2-1,TRBV10-1,.,CASSEDGGQYNEQFF,TGCGCCAGCAGTGAGGACGGGGGTCAGTACAATGAGCAGTTCTTC
TRBD2,TRBJ2-3,TRBV3-1/TRBV3-2,.,CASSQGVSGGFTDTQYF,TGTGCCAGCAGCCAAGGGGTTAGCGGGGGGTTCACAGATACGCAGTATTTT
.,TRBJ2-3,TRBV7-6,once,CASGKGGRSTDTQYF,TGTGCCAGCGGCAAAGGGGGACGGTCCACAGATACGCAGTATTTT
.,TRBJ2-1,TRBV2,.,CATTEEQYNEQFF,TGTGCCACTACGGAGGAACAGTACAATGAGCAGTTCTTC
TRBD2,TRBJ2-1,TRBV5-4,.,CASSLGTSGDNEQFF,TGTGCCAGCAGCCTGGGGACTAGCGGGGACAATGAGCAGTTCTTC
TRBD1,TRBJ2-7,TRBV6-5,.,CASTPGQGTYEQYF,TGTGCCAGCACCCCGGGACAGGGAACCTACGAGCAGTACTTC
.,TRBJ1-3,TRBV19,once,CASSLRTGLSGNTIYF,TGTGCCAGTAGTCTCCGGACGGGACTATCTGGAAACACCATATATTTT
.,TRBJ2-1,TRBV6-5,.,CASYETGREHNEQFF,TGTGCCAGCTACGAGACAGGAAGGGAGCACAATGAGCAGTTCTTC
.,TRBJ2-6,TRBV6-1,.,CASSDAGSGANVLTF,TGTGCCAGCAGTGACGCGGGCTCTGGGGCCAACGTCCTGACTTTC